This T cell receptor (beta chain) was recovered during a study of T-cell memory formation after mild COVID-19. Across the whole study: The TCR clusters were mostly specific to one donor. Study results and limitations: CD8+ contracting clones occupied EMRA, while CD4+ ones occupied mainly CM and EM. Several responding clones turned up in pre-infection memory, indicating that cross-reactive memory may have taken part. CD4+ bias marked clones expanding day 15 to 37, unlike balanced contracting clones.

This clonotype showed up many times. The antigen is not known. TCRdb fed the 5' RACE reads into MiXCR, producing one record per CDR3 protein. There are more than 300,000 distinct CDR3 sequences in the sample; 14% occur only once, and under 25% lies in the top ten. The germline V gene has CDR1 SGHVS and CDR2 FNYEAQ. CDR3 size: 15 residues. Trimming at V came to 5 bases and at J to 4 bases, leaving 5 bases not matched to a gene. The specimen sequenced was PBMCs or a T cell subset sorted from them (not recorded which). The rearrangement links TRBV7-6 to TRBJ2-5; TRBD2 matches at 12 bases. The clonotype comes from a young man who had mild COVID-19 (a few samples of this study predate the infection). Cell type and time point are not known. The CDR3 sequence: CASSATSGGRETQYF. CDR3 sequence (DNA): TGTGCCAGCAGCGCGACTAGCGGGGGTAGAGAGACCCAGTACTTC.